This is a list of T cell receptor beta chains from one sample in a study of shared clonotypes between healthy human individuals. The assay was immunoSEQ multiplex PCR, and TCRdb's table has in-frame clones only and misses some. The sample contains around 2,000,000 clones, approximately 94% of which appear only once. Sequenced material: naive CD8+ T cells sorted from blood. The receptors stem from a man between 18 and 29 years old in good health. The CDR3 runs from the conserved cysteine through the conserved F or W. D genes are given only for firm matches.

TRBJ2-3	-	TRBV19	CASSIGDSTDTQYF
TRBJ2-1	TRBD2	TRBV5-1	CASSLDPLAGGSYTEQFF
TRBJ2-2	TRBD2	TRBV10-2	CASSGTSGGTGELFF
TRBJ2-1	TRBD2	TRBV30	CAWSALGGGFTHEQFF
TRBJ2-7	-	TRBV7-9	CASSFQTEDTFEQYF
TRBJ1-2	-	TRBV4-1	CASSAGRALNYGYTF
TRBJ2-1	TRBD1	TRBV7-9	CASSLGQLLGNEQFF
TRBJ1-4	-	TRBV19	CASSINSNNEKLFF
TRBJ2-1	-	TRBV5-6	CASSLLLRGHYDNEQFF
TRBJ2-7	-	TRBV2	CASSPGRNTYEQYF
TRBJ1-2	-	TRBV6-5	CASSYSIRGGYTF
TRBJ2-5	-	TRBV7-8	CASSPSWERAETQYF
TRBJ1-2	-	TRBV9	CASSVGTGGSYGYTF
TRBJ2-3	TRBD2	TRBV30	CAWSPPGGVNTDTQYF
TRBJ2-3	TRBD2	TRBV5-8	CASSQGLAGSTDTQYF
TRBJ1-4	TRBD1	TRBV4-1	CASSQDLTGFEKLFF
TRBJ2-1	-	TRBV7-8	CASSLNGGRYNEQFF
TRBJ2-1	TRBD2	TRBV9	CASSVDSGGSYNEQFF
TRBJ2-7	TRBD1	TRBV10-1	CASSESGTGGEQYF
TRBJ1-1	-	TRBV6-5	CASSYRTGMNTEAFF
TRBJ2-5	-	TRBV6-5	CASSYGVGGETQYF
TRBJ2-7	-	TRBV6-5	CASSYDWRVYEQYF
TRBJ2-6	-	TRBV27	CASSSPETGSSGANVLTF
TRBJ1-2	-	TRBV7-9	CASSPPGPWGYTF
TRBJ2-7	TRBD1	TRBV4-1	CASSPEEDRFSYEQYF
TRBJ1-5	-	TRBV2	CASSEGRLDQPQHF
TRBJ1-2	-	TRBV19	CATEENYGYTF
TRBJ1-1	-	TRBV7-2	CASSLALGMNTEAFF
TRBJ1-1	-	TRBV5-6	CASSCVTLNTEAFF
TRBJ2-5	-	TRBV5-6	CASRSLEETQYF
TRBJ2-2	-	TRBV27	CASSSDISNTGELFF
TRBJ1-5	TRBD1	TRBV5-5	CASSWTGGDQPQHF
TRBJ1-1	-	TRBV25-1	CASSERLRTEAFF
TRBJ2-1	-	TRBV30	CAWSASNEQFF
TRBJ1-6	-	TRBV14	CASSQDITTGGYNSPLHF
TRBJ2-7	-	TRBV29-1	CSVAPGGSYEQYF
TRBJ2-7	-	TRBV7-9	CASSLKGRHSYEQYF
TRBJ1-1	-	TRBV9	CASSVVSYTEAFF
TRBJ1-5	-	TRBV10-2	CASSEPGPGSKQPQHF
TRBJ2-7	-	TRBV7-3	CASSLNPQDEQYF
TRBJ2-2	-	TRBV28	CAGQRDWSGELFF
TRBJ1-2	TRBD1	TRBV29-1	CSVEGGTASLIYGYTF
TRBJ2-7	TRBD2	TRBV9	CASSVTAGTYEQYF
TRBJ2-5	-	TRBV6-5	CASSYSTGEEETQYF
TRBJ2-1	-	TRBV18	CASSPRVAQPFNEQFF